The 17 T cell receptor beta chains reported below all come from one sample, sequenced in a study of blood T cell repertoires in COVID-19. Using immunoSEQ multiplex PCR, the repertoire was profiled, and TCRdb retains in-frame clones only, with some absent. The repertoire includes 200,000 to 300,000 clones, 65% to 90% of them detected once, and approximately 5.1% sits in the top ten. Sequencing was performed on peripheral blood. The receptors come from a man aged 50-59 years with COVID-19, enrolled during active disease.

The V and J genes are TRBV15 and TRBJ2-5, with D possibly being TRBD2 (7 bases). The germline V gene has CDR1 LNHNV and CDR2 YYDKDF (reference sequence). V lost 1 base and J lost 4, with 13 bases in between. The CDR3 length is 15 residues. CDR3 in amino acids: CATSRAGGPSETQYF. The CDR3 DNA follows: TGTGCCACCAGCAGAGCCGGGGGGCCCTCAGAGACCCAGTACTTC.

The V call is TRBV27, the J call TRBJ2-7; perhaps TRBD2 as D (6 bases). CDR1 MNHEY and CDR2 SMNVEV come from the germline V gene (reference sequence). Trimming took 6 bases from V and 3 from J, leaving 12 bases between them. The CDR3 is 13 amino acids. DNA of the CDR3: TGTGCCAGCAGCCTGGGACTCAACTACGAGCAGTACTTC. Residues: CASSLGLNYEQYF.

V usage is TRBV10-3 and J usage is TRBJ1-5, with 7 nucleotides matching TRBD1. The germline CDR1 and CDR2 sequences are ENHRY and SYGVKD. The J segment lost 2 bases and the V segment lost 10 bases, leaving 11 bases of the junction unmatched. The CDR3 runs 15 residues. DNA of the CDR3: TGTGCCACCATGACAGGGCCCCCGGGCAATCAGCCCCAGCATTTT. This sequence encodes CATMTGPPGNQPQHF.

V usage is TRBV9 and J usage is TRBJ2-2; 10 nucleotides match TRBD2. The CDR3 contains 16 residues. The trim removed 2 bases at V and 4 bases at J, leaving 5 bases unmatched. Germline V lookup: CDR1 SGDLS, CDR2 YYNGEE. The CDR3 sequence: CASSVGTSAITGELFF. Written as DNA, the CDR3 is TGTGCCAGCAGCGTGGGGACTAGCGCTATCACCGGGGAGCTGTTTTTT.

The chain has TRBV6-1 and TRBJ1-1, with TRBD1 identical over 7 bases. Germline values: CDR1 MNHNS, CDR2 SASEGT. V shed 0 bases, J shed 1 base, and the junction held 8 bases outside the gene matches. The CDR3 runs to 17 residues. The CDR3 spells CASSEAYRGTANTEAFF. The CDR3 coding sequence is TGTGCCAGCAGTGAAGCATATCGCGGGACAGCGAACACTGAAGCTTTCTTT.

The V gene is TRBV6-4, the J gene TRBJ2-7, with 10 bases fitting TRBD2. CDR1 and CDR2 from the germline V gene are MRHNA and SNTAGT. Trimming cost V 6 bases and J 1 base; bases outside gene matches: 6. The CDR3 has 15 amino acids. CDR3 region: CASRETSGESYEQYF. The CDR3 bases are TGTGCCAGCAGGGAAACTAGCGGGGAGTCCTACGAGCAGTACTTC.

This chain uses TRBV7-9 with TRBJ1-2; D is ambiguous. This CDR3 is built from 13 residues. Germline lookup yields CDR1 SEHNR and CDR2 FQNEAQ (reference sequence). V was clipped by 1 base and J by 4 bases, with 7 bases between them. The CDR3 spells CASSLGNSYGYTF. The CDR3 nucleotides read TGTGCCAGCAGCTTAGGGAACAGCTATGGCTACACCTTC.

The V and J genes are TRBV5-4 and TRBJ1-4, with 9 bases lining up with TRBD1. V shed 3 bases and J 8 bases; nucleotides not matched to a gene: 11. CDR3 length: 16 amino acids. Germline assignment: CDR1 SGHNT and CDR2 YYREEE (reference sequence). The CDR3 DNA reads TGTGCCAGCAGCTCTAAGCTGACAGGGGGGGTAGAAAAACTGTTTTTT. It specifies CASSSKLTGGVEKLFF.

This clone turned up a few times. The rearrangement links TRBV7-3 to TRBJ2-4; 7 nucleotides match TRBD1. Germline-derived CDR1 and CDR2 are SGHTA and FQGTGA. This CDR3 region has 18 residues. V trimming: 5 bases; J trimming: 3 bases; junction bases outside the gene matches: 16. CDR3 region: CASSPGRGCTCGKNIQYF. CDR3 coding DNA: TGTGCCAGCAGCCCCGGCAGGGGGTGTACCTGTGGCAAAAACATTCAGTACTTC.

This chain uses TRBV21-1 with TRBJ1-5; the table's TRBD1 call for D was not verified on the DNA. TRBV21-1 constitutes a pseudogene. The CDR3 runs to 15 residues. The DNA of the CDR3 is TGTGCCAGCAGCAATTTCAGGGATGCCAATCAGCCCCAGCATTTT. The encoded protein is CASSNFRDANQPQHF.

The chain has TRBV12-3 or TRBV12-4 and TRBJ2-2; no firm D call. Deletions cut 11 bases from V and 2 bases from J, with 9 bases between. The CDR3 runs to 12 residues. CDR3 nucleotide sequence: TGTGCCGGGCAGAGAAACACCGGGGAGCTGTTTTTT. Translated: CAGQRNTGELFF.

The chain recombines TRBV5-4 with TRBJ1-2; 9 bases are shared with TRBD1. The CDR3 consists of 13 residues. CDR1 is SGHNT and CDR2 is YYREEE in the germline V gene (reference sequence). V lost 2 bases and J lost 8; bases outside the gene matches: 4. The CDR3 here is CASSLGQGSGYTF. DNA of the CDR3: TGTGCCAGCAGCTTAGGACAGGGGAGCGGCTACACCTTC.

V gene TRBV7-3 combines with J gene TRBJ2-1; possibly TRBD2 for D (6 bases). The V and J ends lost 5 bases and 13 bases respectively, with 18 bases between them. In germline, CDR1 is SGHTA, CDR2 FQGTGA. CDR3 length: 13 residues. CDR3 nucleotide sequence: TGTGCCAGCAGCCCACCGGGACTTGACTTACAGTTCTTC. It is translated as CASSPPGLDLQFF.

The rearrangement joins TRBV19 to TRBJ1-2, with 10 bases fitting TRBD1. The trim removed 4 bases at V and 11 bases at J, leaving 13 bases unmatched. CDR1 is LNHDA and CDR2 is SQIVND in the germline V gene (reference sequence). This CDR3 has 15 amino acids. The CDR3 loop reads CASSKTSGTGVYYTF. The CDR3 DNA sequence: TGTGCCAGTAGTAAGACTTCCGGGACAGGGGTATATTACACCTTC.

The chain joins TRBV19 to TRBJ1-1; D gene unclear. The V gene lost 5 bases and the J gene lost 4 bases, with 8 bases spanning the gap. Germline CDR1 is LNHDA and CDR2 is SQIVND (reference sequence). The CDR3 consists of 12 residues. CDR3 bases: TGTGCCAGTAGTCAAGGGAGCACTGAAGCTTTCTTT. It codes for CASSQGSTEAFF.

The chain employs TRBV19 and TRBJ1-2, with D possibly matching TRBD1 (5 bases). The CDR3 has 14 residues. Trimming took 3 bases from V and 2 from J, leaving 10 bases between them. From germline, CDR1 is LNHDA and CDR2 SQIVND (reference sequence). The CDR3 region is CASSIRVANYGYTF. CDR3 DNA sequence: TGTGCCAGTAGTATCAGGGTCGCGAACTATGGCTACACCTTC.

This chain joins TRBV19 and TRBJ2-5; 7 nucleotides align to TRBD2. CDR1 LNHDA and CDR2 SQIVND come from the germline V gene (reference sequence). The CDR3 runs to 18 residues. The junction had 22 bases not matched to a gene; V was cut back by 8 bases and J by 4 bases. CDR3 region: CASRYRQRGGVEAETQYF. CDR3 nucleotide sequence: TGTGCCAGTCGATATAGACAACGGGGAGGGGTGGAGGCAGAGACCCAGTACTTC.